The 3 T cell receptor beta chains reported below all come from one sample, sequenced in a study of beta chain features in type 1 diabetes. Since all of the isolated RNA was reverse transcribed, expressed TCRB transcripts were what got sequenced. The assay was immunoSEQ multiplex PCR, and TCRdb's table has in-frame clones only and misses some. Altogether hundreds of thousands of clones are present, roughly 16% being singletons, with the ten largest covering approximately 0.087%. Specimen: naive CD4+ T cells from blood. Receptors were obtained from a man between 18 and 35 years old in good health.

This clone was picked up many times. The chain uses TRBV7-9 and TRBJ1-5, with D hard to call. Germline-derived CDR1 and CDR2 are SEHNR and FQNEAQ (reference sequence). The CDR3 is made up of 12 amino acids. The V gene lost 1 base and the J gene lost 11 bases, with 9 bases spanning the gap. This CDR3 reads CASSLEGGAQHF. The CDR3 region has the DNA TGTGCCAGCAGCTTAGAGGGCGGGGCCCAGCATTTT.

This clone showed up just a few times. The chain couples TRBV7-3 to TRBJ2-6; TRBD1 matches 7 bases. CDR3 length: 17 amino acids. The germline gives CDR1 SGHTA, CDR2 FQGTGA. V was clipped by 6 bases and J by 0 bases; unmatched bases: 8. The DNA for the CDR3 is TGTGCCAGCAGTAGACAGGGTGGTAACTCTGGGGCCAACGTCCTGACTTTC. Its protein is CASSRQGGNSGANVLTF.

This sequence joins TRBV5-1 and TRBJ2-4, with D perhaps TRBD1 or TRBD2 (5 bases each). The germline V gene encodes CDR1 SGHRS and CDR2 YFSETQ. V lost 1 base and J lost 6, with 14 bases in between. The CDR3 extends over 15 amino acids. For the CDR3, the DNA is TGCGCCAGCAGCTTGTCACGGGGACCGGGAAACATTCAGTACTTC. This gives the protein CASSLSRGPGNIQYF. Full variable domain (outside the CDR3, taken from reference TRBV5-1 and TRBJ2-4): KAGVTQTPRYLIKTRGQQVTLSCSPISGHRSVSWYQQTPGQGLQFLFEYFSETQRNKGNFPGRFSGRQFSNSRSEMNVSTLELGDSALYLCASSLSRGPGNIQYFGAGTRLSVL.